The next 9 T cell receptor beta chains were all read from a single sample in a study of control samples from healthy donors and cancer patients. Some clones are missing from TCRdb's copy, which holds only in-frame ones; the method was immunoSEQ multiplex PCR. The sample lists about 120,000 clones, 70% to 90% seen once, with approximately 39% in the top ten. The sample taken for sequencing was blood. The receptors derive from a man between 50 and 59 years old in good health.

This clone came up a few times. The chain is built from TRBV6-2 or TRBV6-3 and TRBJ2-6; no clear D. V gave up 0 bases and J gave up 3 bases, with 6 bases separating them. Germline V gives CDR1 MNHEY, CDR2 SVGEGT. The CDR3 totals 15 residues. The DNA for the CDR3 is TGTGCCAGCAGTTACTCGAATTATGGGGCCAACGTCCTGACTTTC. Protein: CASSYSNYGANVLTF.

This clone was observed once. The chain joins TRBV7-8 to TRBJ2-1, with a possible D match to TRBD1 (5 bases). CDR3 length equals 14 residues. V lost 2 bases and J lost 4, with 9 bases in between. Germline CDR1 is SGHVS and CDR2 is FQNEAQ. CDR3 region: CASSLPTAYNEQFF. The CDR3 DNA is TGTGCCAGCAGCTTACCGACAGCTTACAATGAGCAGTTCTTC.

The chain uses TRBV7-2 and TRBJ1-1; D not resolved. V gave up 3 bases and J gave up 5 bases, with 13 bases separating them. In germline, CDR1 is SGHTA, CDR2 FQGNSA. There are 14 residues in the CDR3. The CDR3 coding sequence is TGTGCCAGCAGCTTTGAGGCTCGTAGGACTGAAGCTTTCTTT. Its translation is CASSFEARRTEAFF.

The sample holds one count of this clone. The chain joins TRBV12-5 to TRBJ1-5; 9 nucleotides match TRBD1. This CDR3 comprises 15 residues. Germline trimming cut 6 bases from V and 4 bases from J; bases unmatched to any gene: 7. Looked up from germline, CDR1 is LGHNT and CDR2 is FRNRAP. CDR3 protein: CASGSGQGRNQPQHF. In DNA, the CDR3 is TGTGCTAGTGGCTCGGGACAGGGACGGAATCAGCCCCAGCATTTT.

This clone came up a few times. The chain uses TRBV25-1 and TRBJ1-2; 7 positions agree with TRBD1. Germline CDR1 reads MGHDK; CDR2 reads SYGVNS. The length of the CDR3 is 17 residues. Unmatched junction bases numbered 18, after V lost 3 bases and J lost 8 bases. The CDR3 DNA reads TGTGCCAGCAGTGACCGGGACAGCCATATACGATCTATGGGCTACACCTTC. Amino acids: CASSDRDSHIRSMGYTF.

The sample holds a few counts of this clone. The chain is built from TRBV11-2 and TRBJ2-7; D not resolved. CDR1 SGHAT and CDR2 FQNNGV come from the germline V gene. The CDR3 length is 11 residues. The V gene lost 2 bases and the J gene lost 7 bases, with 6 bases spanning the gap. The CDR3 DNA is TGTGCCAGCAGCTTAACCCTGGAGCAGTACTTC. Translated, it gives CASSLTLEQYF.

This chain uses TRBV7-2 with TRBJ2-2; weak D call: TRBD2 (6 bases). V lost 1 base, J lost 4 bases, and 13 bases lay in between. CDR3 size: 16 residues. The germline gives CDR1 SGHTA, CDR2 FQGNSA. CDR3 residues: CASSLGPGGSTGELFF. Here the CDR3 DNA reads TGTGCCAGCAGCTTAGGCCCTGGAGGGTCCACCGGGGAGCTGTTTTTT. The whole variable domain, remainder taken from reference TRBV7-2 and TRBJ2-2, is GAGVSQSPSNKVTEKGKDVELRCDPISGHTALYWYRQSLGQGLEFLIYFQGNSAPDKSGLPSDRFSAERTGGSVSTLTIQRTQQEDSAVYLCASSLGPGGSTGELFFGEGSRLTVL.

This chain links TRBV24-1 with TRBJ1-5; no reliable D call. The CDR3 has 16 amino acids. Trimming took 0 bases from V and 5 from J, leaving 13 bases between them. Germline V gives CDR1 KGHDR, CDR2 SFDVKD. CDR3 DNA: TGTGCCACCAGTGATTTGCACGTAAGGGATGATCAGCCCCAGCATTTT. Amino acids: CATSDLHVRDDQPQHF.

The chain couples TRBV30 to TRBJ2-3; D uncertain. CDR3 length: 12 amino acids. Germline loops: CDR1 GTSNPN, CDR2 SVGIG (reference sequence). Trimming removed 7 bases at V and 5 bases at J, with 13 bases between. CDR3 sequence (DNA): TGTGCCTTTGGGGTAGTTATAGATACGCAGTATTTT. Its protein product is CAFGVVIDTQYF.